This TCR beta chain originates from a study of CD8 T cells in Susac syndrome. Study conclusions and caveats: As the study acknowledged, the number of individuals who were part of its TCR sequencing and HLA analysis was relatively small.

The recently defined diagnostic criteria for definite or probable disease were met by the Susac syndrome patients. Turning to this clonotype: Its antigen is still unknown.

cDNA came from around 0.54 to 1 ug RNA primed by random hexamers. TCRdb analysed the immunoSEQ multiplex PCR reads with MiXCR anew, one entry per CDR3 protein. The table records around 190,000 distinct CDR3 sequences, approximately 94% of them present only once. Material: CD4+ T cells from PBMCs. The clonotype originates from a human donor with Susac syndrome.

The CDR3 DNA sequence: TGTGCCAGCTCACCGGGACAGGGCTACAATGAGCAGTTCTTC. Translating gives CASSPGQGYNEQFF. This chain uses TRBV18 with TRBJ2-1; TRBD1 matches 9 bases. Per the germline V gene, CDR1 is KGHSH and CDR2 is LQKENI. Unmatched junction bases numbered 0, after V lost 3 bases and J lost 3 bases. The CDR3 totals 14 residues.